These T cell receptor beta chains were read from a single sample in a study of blood T cell repertoires in COVID-19. Here immunoSEQ multiplex PCR was the method, and the copy in TCRdb shows in-frame clones only, minus some. The repertoire includes around 150,000 clones, roughly 80% of them detected once, and 3% to 5% sits in the top ten. Sequenced sample: peripheral blood. The receptor source for this set is a woman aged 55-70 years with acute or convalescent COVID-19. CDR3s include the opening cysteine and the closing phenylalanine or tryptophan. Each record gives: clone size, D gene, J gene, V gene, CDR3 protein, CDR3 DNA. A D gene is named only where the DNA matches it firmly. Size is stated for part of the rows, as once, few or many counts, or as a class when the clone is expanded.

abundance: -; d_gene: -; j_gene: TRBJ1-1; v_gene: TRBV6-5; CDR3aa: CASSYPVGGSTEAFF; CDR3nt: TGTGCCAGCAGTTATCCAGTCGGGGGAAGCACTGAAGCTTTCTTT
abundance: -; d_gene: -; j_gene: TRBJ1-5; v_gene: TRBV19; CDR3aa: CASSTDGGGNQPQHF; CDR3nt: TGTGCCAGTAGTACCGATGGGGGGGGCAATCAGCCCCAGCATTTT
abundance: -; d_gene: -; j_gene: TRBJ2-1; v_gene: TRBV12-3/TRBV12-4; CDR3aa: CASSLPHLPGQFF; CDR3nt: TGTGCCAGCAGTCTTCCCCACCTCCCGGGGCAGTTCTTC
abundance: -; d_gene: -; j_gene: TRBJ2-5; v_gene: TRBV5-4; CDR3aa: CASSFTSFQETQYF; CDR3nt: TGTGCCAGCAGCTTCACTAGCTTCCAAGAGACCCAGTACTTC
abundance: -; d_gene: -; j_gene: TRBJ1-1; v_gene: TRBV6-4; CDR3aa: CASSSSPGNTGAFF; CDR3nt: TGTGCCAGCAGTTCTTCCCCGGGGAACACTGGAGCTTTCTTT
abundance: -; d_gene: TRBD2; j_gene: TRBJ2-2; v_gene: TRBV3-1/TRBV3-2; CDR3aa: CASRQAGTSGTGELFF; CDR3nt: TGTGCCAGCAGACAGGCTGGGACTAGCGGGACCGGGGAGCTGTTTTTT
abundance: -; d_gene: -; j_gene: TRBJ1-2; v_gene: TRBV20-1; CDR3aa: CSASAGGQGYGYTF; CDR3nt: TGCAGTGCTAGTGCCGGGGGTCAGGGCTATGGCTACACCTTC
abundance: -; d_gene: TRBD1; j_gene: TRBJ2-1; v_gene: TRBV4-3; CDR3aa: CASSQDWTGRSNEQFF; CDR3nt: TGCGCCAGCAGCCAAGATTGGACAGGGAGGAGCAATGAGCAGTTCTTC
abundance: few; d_gene: -; j_gene: TRBJ2-7; v_gene: TRBV10-3; CDR3aa: CATVTGTGSYEQYF; CDR3nt: TGTGCCACCGTGACGGGTACAGGTTCCTACGAGCAGTACTTC
abundance: -; d_gene: -; j_gene: TRBJ1-5; v_gene: TRBV19; CDR3aa: CASSVTYAQPQHF; CDR3nt: TGTGCCAGTAGTGTAACCTATGCTCAGCCCCAGCATTTT
abundance: -; d_gene: TRBD1; j_gene: TRBJ1-4; v_gene: TRBV27; CDR3aa: CASSHPERGDRRRNEKLFF; CDR3nt: TGTGCCAGCAGTCACCCTGAAAGAGGGGACAGGAGGAGGAATGAAAAACTGTTTTTT
abundance: -; d_gene: TRBD1; j_gene: TRBJ1-3; v_gene: TRBV30; CDR3aa: CAWRSRQGHLSGNTIYF; CDR3nt: TGTGCCTGGAGGAGCAGACAGGGTCATTTATCTGGAAACACCATATATTTT
abundance: few; d_gene: TRBD1; j_gene: TRBJ1-6; v_gene: TRBV2; CDR3aa: CASSVRDRVNSPLHF; CDR3nt: TGTGCCAGCAGTGTTCGGGACAGGGTAAATTCACCCCTCCACTTT
abundance: -; d_gene: TRBD1; j_gene: TRBJ2-7; v_gene: TRBV28; CDR3aa: CASSSPGQPLREQYF; CDR3nt: TGTGCCAGCAGTTCCCCGGGACAGCCTCTACGAGAGCAGTACTTC
abundance: few; d_gene: -; j_gene: TRBJ2-3; v_gene: TRBV18; CDR3aa: CASSPPTRTDTQYF; CDR3nt: TGTGCCAGCTCACCACCGACTAGAACAGATACGCAGTATTTT
abundance: -; d_gene: TRBD1; j_gene: TRBJ1-2; v_gene: TRBV28; CDR3aa: CASSFGTGSYGYTF; CDR3nt: TGTGCCAGCAGTTTCGGGACAGGCTCCTATGGCTACACCTTC
abundance: -; d_gene: -; j_gene: TRBJ1-1; v_gene: TRBV30; CDR3aa: CAWDSGLGGQNTEAFF; CDR3nt: TGTGCCTGGGACTCCGGCCTCGGGGGGCAGAACACTGAAGCTTTCTTT
abundance: -; d_gene: -; j_gene: TRBJ2-7; v_gene: TRBV2; CDR3aa: CASRDSLQYF; CDR3nt: TGTGCCAGCAGGGACAGTTTACAGTACTTC
abundance: -; d_gene: TRBD1; j_gene: TRBJ2-2; v_gene: TRBV7-2; CDR3aa: CASRQTGGRLTGELFF; CDR3nt: TGTGCCAGCAGACAGACAGGGGGCCGACTAACCGGGGAGCTGTTTTTT
abundance: -; d_gene: -; j_gene: TRBJ2-3; v_gene: TRBV30; CDR3aa: CASLNSKRDLDTQYF; CDR3nt: TGTGCCTCCCTAAATTCTAAGAGGGATCTAGATACGCAGTATTTT
abundance: -; d_gene: TRBD2; j_gene: TRBJ2-1; v_gene: TRBV7-2; CDR3aa: CASSFGGLAGIFF; CDR3nt: TGTGCCAGCAGCTTCGGGGGACTAGCGGGAATTTTCTTC
abundance: -; d_gene: -; j_gene: TRBJ1-1; v_gene: TRBV28; CDR3aa: CATRRGEAFF; CDR3nt: TGTGCCACCCGACGGGGAGAAGCTTTCTTT
abundance: -; d_gene: -; j_gene: TRBJ2-2; v_gene: TRBV12-3/TRBV12-4; CDR3aa: CASSFGNTGELFF; CDR3nt: TGTGCCAGCAGTTTCGGTAACACCGGGGAGCTGTTTTTT
abundance: -; d_gene: TRBD2; j_gene: TRBJ2-7; v_gene: TRBV3-1/TRBV3-2; CDR3aa: CASSQRGSGRGEQYF; CDR3nt: TGTGCCAGCAGCCAACGGGGTAGCGGGAGGGGCGAGCAGTACTTC
abundance: -; d_gene: TRBD1; j_gene: TRBJ2-1; v_gene: TRBV11-3; CDR3aa: CASSLTGSNEQFF; CDR3nt: TGTGCCAGCAGCTTGACAGGGAGCAATGAGCAGTTCTTC
abundance: -; d_gene: -; j_gene: TRBJ2-7; v_gene: TRBV5-1; CDR3aa: CASSLVQGGTYEQYF; CDR3nt: TGCGCCAGCAGCTTGGTCCAGGGGGGAACCTACGAGCAGTACTTC
abundance: -; d_gene: TRBD1; j_gene: TRBJ2-7; v_gene: TRBV27; CDR3aa: CASKTGQGPYYEQYF; CDR3nt: TGTGCCAGCAAAACGGGACAGGGGCCATACTACGAGCAGTACTTC
abundance: -; d_gene: -; j_gene: TRBJ1-2; v_gene: TRBV6-6; CDR3aa: CAGQTGPYGYTF; CDR3nt: TGTGCCGGCCAGACAGGTCCCTATGGCTACACCTTC
abundance: few; d_gene: -; j_gene: TRBJ2-5; v_gene: TRBV7-6; CDR3aa: CASSLAFRIQETQYF; CDR3nt: TGTGCCAGCAGCTTAGCCTTCAGAATTCAAGAGACCCAGTACTTC
abundance: once; d_gene: -; j_gene: TRBJ1-1; v_gene: TRBV11-3; CDR3aa: CASSLVGGWNTEAFF; CDR3nt: TGTGCCAGCAGCTTAGTAGGGGGTTGGAACACTGAAGCTTTCTTT
abundance: -; d_gene: -; j_gene: TRBJ2-1; v_gene: TRBV29-1; CDR3aa: CSVRPISGSSYNEQFF; CDR3nt: TGCAGCGTCCGGCCGATTAGCGGAAGCTCCTACAATGAGCAGTTCTTC
abundance: once; d_gene: -; j_gene: TRBJ2-7; v_gene: TRBV10-3; CDR3aa: CAIREEVTYEQYF; CDR3nt: TGTGCCATCAGGGAGGAGGTAACCTACGAGCAGTACTTC
abundance: once; d_gene: TRBD2; j_gene: TRBJ2-2; v_gene: TRBV20-1; CDR3aa: CSASSGSGAGELFF; CDR3nt: TGCAGTGCTAGTAGCGGGAGTGGGGCCGGGGAGCTGTTTTTT
abundance: -; d_gene: -; j_gene: TRBJ1-2; v_gene: TRBV7-6; CDR3aa: CASSLVPTDATYGYTF; CDR3nt: TGTGCCAGCAGCTTAGTCCCGACAGACGCTACCTATGGCTACACCTTC
abundance: -; d_gene: -; j_gene: TRBJ1-2; v_gene: TRBV7-6; CDR3aa: CASSSTVGGSGYTF; CDR3nt: TGTGCCAGCAGCTCTACAGTGGGTGGGTCTGGCTACACCTTC
abundance: once; d_gene: -; j_gene: TRBJ2-1; v_gene: TRBV12-2; CDR3aa: CASRLLAGGHEQFF; CDR3nt: TGTGCAAGTCGCTTATTAGCGGGAGGGCATGAGCAGTTCTTC
abundance: -; d_gene: -; j_gene: TRBJ2-1; v_gene: TRBV6-5; CDR3aa: CASSYSQGGVSEQFF; CDR3nt: TGTGCCAGCAGTTACTCCCAGGGGGGAGTTAGTGAGCAGTTCTTC
abundance: few; d_gene: -; j_gene: TRBJ1-5; v_gene: TRBV5-5; CDR3aa: CASSLRPSQPQHF; CDR3nt: TGTGCCAGCAGCTTGCGTCCGAGCCAGCCCCAGCATTTT
abundance: -; d_gene: -; j_gene: TRBJ2-1; v_gene: TRBV3-1/TRBV3-2; CDR3aa: CASSGGNQPYNEQFF; CDR3nt: TGTGCCAGCAGCGGGGGGAACCAACCCTACAATGAGCAGTTCTTC
abundance: -; d_gene: TRBD2; j_gene: TRBJ2-6; v_gene: TRBV28; CDR3aa: CASSLSGRATGANVLTF; CDR3nt: TGTGCCAGCAGTTTAAGCGGGAGGGCCACTGGGGCCAACGTCCTGACTTTC
abundance: -; d_gene: -; j_gene: TRBJ1-6; v_gene: TRBV6-5; CDR3aa: CASSYSVGRGGSPLHF; CDR3nt: TGTGCCAGCAGTTACTCTGTCGGCAGGGGTGGCTCACCCCTCCACTTT
abundance: -; d_gene: TRBD2; j_gene: TRBJ2-4; v_gene: TRBV18; CDR3aa: CASSPKSSGSGDIQYF; CDR3nt: TGTGCCAGCTCACCTAAGAGTAGCGGGAGTGGGGACATTCAGTACTTC
abundance: -; d_gene: -; j_gene: TRBJ2-1; v_gene: TRBV7-8; CDR3aa: CASSLRGSESWGNEQFF; CDR3nt: TGTGCCAGCAGCTTACGGGGGAGTGAATCTTGGGGCAATGAGCAGTTCTTC
abundance: -; d_gene: -; j_gene: TRBJ2-2; v_gene: TRBV12-5; CDR3aa: CASGLVTGSGELFF; CDR3nt: TGTGCTAGTGGTTTGGTAACGGGGAGCGGGGAGCTGTTTTTT